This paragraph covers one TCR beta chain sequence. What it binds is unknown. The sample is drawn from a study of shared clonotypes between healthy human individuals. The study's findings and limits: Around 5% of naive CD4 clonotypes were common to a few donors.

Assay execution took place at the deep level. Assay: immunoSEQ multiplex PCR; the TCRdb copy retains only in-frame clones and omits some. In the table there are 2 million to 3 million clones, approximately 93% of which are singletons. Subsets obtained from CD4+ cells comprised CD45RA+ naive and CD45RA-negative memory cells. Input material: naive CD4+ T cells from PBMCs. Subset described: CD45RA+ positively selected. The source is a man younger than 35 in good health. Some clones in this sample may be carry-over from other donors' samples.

The CDR3 bases are TGTGCCAGCAGCTTATCTACAGGGCGTCACACTGAAGCTTTCTTT. As protein: CASSLSTGRHTEAFF. The rearrangement uses TRBV7-2 and TRBJ1-1; D might be TRBD1 (6 bases). There are 15 residues in the CDR3. Per germline, CDR1 SGHTA and CDR2 FQGNSA. V was shortened by 2 bases and J by 3 bases, with 13 bases between the two germline ends.